What follows describes a single T cell receptor beta chain. Its cognate antigen is unknown. The data derive from a study of CXCR3-negative and CXCR3-positive naive CD8 T cells. The study, taken as a whole, reports: Comparison of naive cells showed more hydrophobic TRB CDR3s in CXCR3-positive than in CXCR3-negative naive cells. With respect to TRBV-TRBJ usage, naive CXCR3-negative and CXCR3-positive cells were similar; memory differed.

In preparing the TRB cDNA libraries, 5' RACE with UMI labels was used. Using the 5' RACE reads, TCRdb records one entry per CDR3 protein without DNA. This sample's clone table lists 90,000 to 100,000 distinct CDR3 sequences. This CDR3 contains 15 residues. CDR1 SQVTM and CDR2 ANQGSEA come from the germline V gene. The sequence derives from a human donor in good health. Some clones in this sample may be carry-over from other donors' samples. This chain joins TRBV29-1 and TRBJ2-7. The sample taken for sequencing was naive CXCR3+ CD8+ T cells from blood. The subset is: CD45RO-CCR7+CD27+CD95- naive CD8+ T cells expressing CXCR3 (TNR3+). The CDR3 loop is CSVEGYQGGSYEQYF.